This record looks at one T cell receptor (beta chain) sequence and its context. Its antigen is currently unknown. This CDR3 region has 16 residues. The germline V gene encodes CDR1 SEHNR and CDR2 FQNEAQ (reference sequence). This sample is part of a study of monozygotic twins with inflammatory bowel disease. General observations from the study: There were differing immunosuppressive treatments, which may have added variability to patient repertoires. Healthy co-twins had higher TCRbeta inverse Simpson diversity than their IBD twins. Lower sharing of clonotypes with other individuals was seen in IBD patients than in healthy twins. This was most marked in patients showing signs of disease activity.

With about 17 and 10 cycles respectively, two nested PCRs were carried out on TCRalpha and TCRbeta cDNA. TCRdb reworked the 5' RACE reads into one entry per CDR3 protein, no DNA. The sample has 420,000 or so distinct CDR3 sequences, and its top ten clones hold 2% to 3%. V usage is TRBV7-9 and J usage is TRBJ1-1; TCRdb proposes TRBD1, but this gene call is untestable without DNA. This sequence was found in a human donor with ulcerative colitis or Crohn's disease, or a healthy co-twin of an affected twin (not recorded which). Sequenced sample: blood. The CDR3: CASSLAQGQGDTEAFF.